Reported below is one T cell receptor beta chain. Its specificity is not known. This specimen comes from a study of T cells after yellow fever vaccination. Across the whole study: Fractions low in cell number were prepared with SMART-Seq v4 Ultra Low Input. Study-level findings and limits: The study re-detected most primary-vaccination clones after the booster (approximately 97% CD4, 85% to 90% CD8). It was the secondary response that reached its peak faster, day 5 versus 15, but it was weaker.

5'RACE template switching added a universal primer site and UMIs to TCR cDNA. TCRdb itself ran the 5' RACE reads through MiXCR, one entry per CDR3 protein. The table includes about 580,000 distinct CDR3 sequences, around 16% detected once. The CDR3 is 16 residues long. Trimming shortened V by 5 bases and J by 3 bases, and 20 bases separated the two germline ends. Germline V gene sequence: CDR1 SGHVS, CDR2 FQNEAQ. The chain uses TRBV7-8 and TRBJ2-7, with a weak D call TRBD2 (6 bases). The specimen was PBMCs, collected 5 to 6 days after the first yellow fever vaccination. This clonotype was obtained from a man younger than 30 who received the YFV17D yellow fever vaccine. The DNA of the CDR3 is TGTGCCAGCAGCCCGCAATACCAGGGACTTCGCTACGAGCAGTACGTC. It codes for CASSPQYQGLRYEQYV.